This T cell receptor (beta chain) was profiled in a study of blood T cell repertoires in COVID-19. Across the whole study: Samples of COVID-19 (acute and convalescent) were obtained from the United States, Italy and Spain. Sources were T cells, B-cell-depleted T cells, or PBMCs; the material itself was cDNA or gDNA.

Trimming cost V 5 bases and J 2 bases, with 12 bases left between them. CDR3 length: 15 residues. Germline assignment: CDR1 SGHAT and CDR2 FQNNGV. The repertoire was sequenced with immunoSEQ multiplex PCR; TCRdb's copy has only in-frame clones and lacks some. Altogether around 200,000 clones are present, approximately 81% being singletons, with the ten largest covering less than 5.5%. V gene TRBV11-2 combines with J gene TRBJ2-2, with D tentatively TRBD1 (6 bases). The specimen was peripheral blood. The origin of this receptor is a woman of 80 years or more with acute or convalescent COVID-19. The chain's CDR3 is CASSLTGPNTGELFF. In nucleotides, the CDR3 is TGTGCCAGCAGCCTAACAGGGCCCAACACCGGGGAGCTGTTTTTT.